This T cell receptor (beta chain) was identified in a study of cytomegalovirus exposure and HLA in healthy donors. Study-level points and caveats: CMV serostatus alone was available as immune exposure information. Previous analysis showed most TCR beta V segments were productive about 90% or about 30% of the time. Sequencing likely generated an artifact that appeared as a cluster of highly shared sequence variants.

Per germline, CDR1 SGHVS and CDR2 FQNEAQ. This CDR3 has 16 amino acids. Trimming cost V 5 bases and J 4 bases; bases outside gene matches: 6. PCR was performed using 60 Vbeta and 13 Jbeta primers. Method: immunoSEQ multiplex PCR; TCRdb's copy keeps in-frame clones and lacks some. The sample gives roughly 160,000 clones, 80% to 90% of which show up once; 7% is in the top ten. Notes on this clone: The antigen remains undetermined.

The material sequenced was PBMCs. This TCR derives from a young woman in good health and CMV-seropositive. V and J are TRBV7-8 and TRBJ2-5; 14 nucleotides line up with TRBD2. CDR3 residues: CASSGRLAGGPETQYF. In DNA, the CDR3 is TGTGCCAGCAGCGGCCGACTAGCGGGGGGGCCAGAGACCCAGTACTTC.